A single sample is the source of the 30 T cell receptor beta chains below, sequenced in a study of response to subunit inactivated influenza vaccine. Each CDR3 protein gets one entry after TCRdb re-called the RT-PCR reads with MiXCR. The sample yields about 530,000 distinct CDR3 sequences, 12% seen once. The source was PBMCs from blood, collected on the day of vaccination. The receptors were sampled from a man aged 50 to 59 who received an inactivated influenza vaccine.

This clonotype came up a few times. The chain has TRBV28 and TRBJ2-5, with D perhaps matching TRBD2 (6 bases). Trimming shortened V by 6 bases and J by 1 base, and 12 bases separated the two germline ends. CDR3 length equals 14 residues. CDR1 and CDR2 from the germline V gene are MDHEN and SYDVKM. The CDR3 nucleotides are TGTGCCAGCAGAACTTCGGGACTCCAAGAGACCCAGTACTTC. Residues: CASRTSGLQETQYF.

This clonotype was counted many times. The CDR3 nucleotides read TGTGCCAGCAGCCCGGAGAACTCCTACAATGAGCAGTTCTTC. Its protein is CASSPENSYNEQFF. J is TRBJ2-1 and V is TRBV5-4; D gene unclear. The V gene's germline CDR1 is SGHNT and CDR2 YYREEE (reference sequence). CDR3 size: 14 residues. V lost 4 bases to trimming and J lost 0 bases, with 8 bases between them.

This clonotype has ten or more counts. This sequence joins TRBV5-6 and TRBJ2-5; 11 bases are shared with TRBD2. The germline gives CDR1 SGHDT, CDR2 YYEEEE. With V trimmed by 3 bases and J by 3 bases, 1 base remained unmatched. This CDR3 is 14 amino acids long. CDR3 sequence reads: CASSSGLAEETQYF. DNA of the CDR3: TGTGCCAGCAGCTCGGGACTAGCGGAAGAGACCCAGTACTTC.

There are a few counts of this clonotype. This chain's CDR3 is CASSQSTSGLPTQYF. In DNA form, the CDR3 reads TGTGCCAGCAGCCAAAGTACTAGCGGCCTACCGACCCAGTACTTC. The rearrangement joins TRBV3-1 to TRBJ2-5; TRBD2 agrees at 8 bases. V lost 2 bases, J lost 7 bases, and 9 bases stayed unmatched. Per the germline V gene, CDR1 is LGHDT and CDR2 is YNNKEL (reference sequence). This CDR3 contains 15 residues.

The rearrangement uses TRBV28 and TRBJ2-1; the D is unclear. The CDR3 covers 13 residues. Trimming pared 5 bases from V and 5 bases from J, leaving 10 bases between. Germline values: CDR1 MDHEN, CDR2 SYDVKM. CDR3 region: CASSPPWDNEQFF. The CDR3 DNA reads as TGTGCCAGCAGTCCCCCTTGGGACAATGAGCAGTTCTTC.

This clonotype was counted between two and nine times. The chain uses TRBV7-3 and TRBJ2-1, with 7 bases that match TRBD2. In germline, CDR1 is SGHTA, CDR2 FQGTGA. V shed 1 base, J shed 6 bases, and the junction held 15 bases outside the gene matches. The CDR3 length is 18 residues. CDR3 sequence: CASSLKGTISGRVNEQFF. CDR3 in DNA: TGTGCCAGCAGCTTAAAAGGGACGATTAGCGGGCGAGTCAATGAGCAGTTCTTC.

This clonotype was seen ten or more times. The genes are TRBV9 and TRBJ1-5; D perhaps matches TRBD1 (5 bases). With 0 bases removed from V and 0 bases from J, the gap between germline ends came to 7 bases. The CDR3 loop spans 15 amino acids. Per germline, CDR1 SGDLS and CDR2 YYNGEE. CDR3 DNA: TGTGCCAGCAGCGTAGATGGGGGTAGCAATCAGCCCCAGCATTTT. This encodes CASSVDGGSNQPQHF.

In this sample, this clonotype turned up a few times. This chain links TRBV20-1 with TRBJ1-2, with TRBD1 matching 10 bases. The CDR3 consists of 13 residues. The germline V gene encodes CDR1 DFQATT and CDR2 SNEGSKA (reference sequence). Trimming removed 8 bases from V and 4 bases from J; junction bases left unmatched: 7. The chain's CDR3 is CSPSDRGSYGYTF. In DNA form, the CDR3 reads TGCAGTCCCTCGGACAGGGGGAGCTATGGCTACACCTTC.

The V gene is TRBV2, the J gene TRBJ2-3, with D perhaps matching TRBD1 (6 bases). The V end was cut by 10 bases, the J end by 4 bases, with 12 bases between. Per the germline V gene, CDR1 is SNHLY and CDR2 is FYNNEI. This CDR3 is built from 12 residues. CDR3 in DNA: TGTGCCACCAGGGGTAACTCAGATACGCAGTATTTT. This sequence encodes CATRGNSDTQYF.

This clonotype appeared a few times. The V call is TRBV5-1, the J call TRBJ2-1; 9 bases are a match to TRBD2. With V trimmed by 10 bases and J by 4 bases, 9 bases remained unmatched. CDR3 length: 14 amino acids. Germline assignment: CDR1 SGHRS and CDR2 YFSETQ. For the CDR3, the DNA is TGCGCCTTATCGACTAGCGGTGAATACAATGAGCAGTTCTTC. Amino acid sequence: CALSTSGEYNEQFF.

This clonotype showed up many times. A junction boundary mismatches the germline segment, possibly from a read error. V gene TRBV20-1 combines with J gene TRBJ2-1, with TRBD2 identical over 7 bases. Germline V gene sequence: CDR1 DFQATT, CDR2 SNEGSKA (reference sequence). The CDR3 contains 15 residues. Written as DNA, the CDR3 is TGCAGTGCTAGAGATAAGTCTAGCGGAGCCACCCCGCCTGTCTTC. Residues: CSARDKSSGATPPVF.

Of note for this clonotype: The junction departs from germline at one end; a sequencing error may be responsible. The chain combines TRBV27 with TRBJ2-6; D not resolved. Looked up from germline, CDR1 is MNHEY and CDR2 is SMNVEV (reference sequence). This CDR3 is built from 16 residues. The CDR3 sequence: CASSLSGVSGANVLTF. In nucleotides, the CDR3 is TGTGCCAGCAGTTTATCCGGAGTCTCTGGCGCCAACGTCCTGACTTTC.

This clonotype occurred a few times. The chain is built from TRBV14 and TRBJ2-1, with 15 positions matching TRBD2. There are 19 residues in the CDR3. CDR1 is SGHDN and CDR2 is FVKESK in the germline V gene. The V gene end was trimmed by 1 base and the J gene end by 2 bases; junction bases not matched to a gene: 6. The CDR3 is CASSQGGTSGGPAYNEQFF. CDR3 nucleotide sequence: TGTGCCAGCAGCCAAGGCGGGACTAGCGGGGGGCCCGCCTACAATGAGCAGTTCTTC.

The gene calls are TRBV14 and TRBJ2-7, with 10 bases lining up with TRBD2. CDR3 length: 18 residues. CDR1 and CDR2 (germline): SGHDN, FVKESK. With V trimmed by 0 bases and J by 5 bases, 13 bases remained unmatched. DNA for the CDR3: TGTGCCAGCAGCCAAGATGTGGGCTTAACTAGCGGGACCCACGAGCAGTACTTC. This gives the protein CASSQDVGLTSGTHEQYF.

This clonotype was observed many times. The chain uses TRBV7-2 and TRBJ2-3; no clear D. V was clipped by 5 bases and J by 5 bases, with 8 bases between them. CDR1 is SGHTA and CDR2 is FQGNSA in the germline V gene. This CDR3 has 12 residues. The CDR3 protein is CASSGVVDTQYF. CDR3 bases: TGTGCCAGCAGCGGGGTTGTAGATACGCAGTATTTT.

This clonotype was seen repeatedly, ten times or more. The gene calls are TRBV29-1 and TRBJ2-3; TRBD1 is a possible D gene (5 bases). The CDR3 totals 12 residues. Germline assignment: CDR1 SQVTM and CDR2 ANQGSEA. Trimming stripped 6 bases from V and 4 bases from J, with 11 bases between. CDR3 in amino acids: CSVETVPDTQYF. The CDR3, as DNA: TGCAGCGTCGAGACAGTACCAGATACGCAGTATTTT.

This clonotype was recorded a few times. The J gene is TRBJ2-5, the V gene TRBV20-1, with TRBD2 as a possible D gene (6 bases). CDR1 DFQATT and CDR2 SNEGSKA come from the germline V gene (reference sequence). CDR3 size: 15 residues. V was clipped by 5 bases and J by 1 base, with 17 bases between them. CDR3 in amino acids: CSAYLLRDSQETQYF. CDR3 nucleotide sequence: TGCAGTGCTTACCTCCTTCGGGACTCCCAAGAGACCCAGTACTTC.

This clonotype has only a few counts. V and J are TRBV5-1 and TRBJ2-1; 8 bases agree with TRBD2. The V gene's germline CDR1 is SGHRS and CDR2 YFSETQ. This CDR3 contains 17 residues. Losses at the gene ends were 4 bases for V and 2 bases for J; bases not matched to a gene: 11. Written as DNA, the CDR3 is TGCGCCAGCAGCACGAAAGGGGGTAGCGGGACCTACAATGAGCAGTTCTTC. The encoded protein is CASSTKGGSGTYNEQFF.

The table lists this clonotype with a few counts. A read error may account for a junction end that differs from germline. V gene TRBV7-9 combines with J gene TRBJ2-7, with no clear D. The CDR3 has 16 residues. Germline CDR1 and CDR2: SEHNR and FQNEAQ (reference sequence). CDR3 region: CASSLGVDDFPYEQYF. CDR3 in DNA: TGTGCCAGCAGTTTAGGAGTCGATGACTTTCCCTACGAGCAGTACTTC.

This clonotype has just a few counts. The V call is TRBV20-1, the J call TRBJ2-3; 7 bases are shared with TRBD2. Germline values: CDR1 DFQATT, CDR2 SNEGSKA (reference sequence). V trimming: 3 bases; J trimming: 3 bases; junction bases outside the gene matches: 6. CDR3 length: 14 amino acids. This CDR3 is CSASNGRLTDTQYF. CDR3 nucleotides: TGCAGTGCTAGTAACGGGAGGTTAACAGATACGCAGTATTTT.

The chain carries TRBV28 and TRBJ2-7; 8 positions match TRBD1. Trimming cost V 4 bases and J 5 bases; bases outside gene matches: 7. This CDR3 comprises 14 residues. Per the germline V gene, CDR1 is MDHEN and CDR2 is SYDVKM. The CDR3 is CASSSLQGVNEQYF. The CDR3 nucleotides read TGTGCCAGCAGTTCCCTACAGGGGGTCAACGAGCAGTACTTC.

This clonotype has a count of ten or more. This sequence joins TRBV12-3 or TRBV12-4 and TRBJ2-7, with D hard to call. V dropped 0 bases and J dropped 4 bases, with 19 bases sitting between them. This CDR3 has 17 amino acids. CDR3 bases: TGTGCCAGCAGTTTAGCAGGACGCAACCGACGAATATACGAGCAGTACTTC. Translated, it gives CASSLAGRNRRIYEQYF.

V usage is TRBV5-6 and J usage is TRBJ2-7; D is unclear. CDR3 length: 12 amino acids. Per the germline V gene, CDR1 is SGHDT and CDR2 is YYEEEE. Trimming took 2 bases from V and 4 from J, leaving 7 bases between them. CDR3 nucleotide sequence: TGTGCCAGCAGCTTTGAACTGTACGAGCAGTACTTC. Amino acid sequence: CASSFELYEQYF.

This chain links TRBV6-2 or TRBV6-3 with TRBJ2-1; D is ambiguous. The CDR3 totals 14 residues. Trimming took 5 bases from V and 3 from J, leaving 11 bases between them. Germline V gene data show CDR1 as MNHEY and CDR2 as SVGEGT. CDR3 sequence: CASSATDVYNEQFF. In DNA, the CDR3 is TGTGCCAGCAGTGCGACCGACGTCTACAATGAGCAGTTCTTC.

The V gene is TRBV7-8, the J gene TRBJ1-2; 8 bases line up with TRBD1. The germline CDR1 and CDR2 sequences are SGHVS and FQNEAQ. The ends lost 7 bases at V and 5 bases at J; junction bases unmatched: 18. CDR3 length: 17 amino acids. The CDR3 is CASTATPGTGFEYGYTF. CDR3 in DNA: TGTGCCAGCACCGCGACGCCGGGGACAGGATTTGAGTATGGCTACACCTTC.

This clonotype has just a few counts. The chain carries TRBV7-9 and TRBJ2-2; D not certain. CDR1 is SEHNR and CDR2 is FQNEAQ in the germline V gene (reference sequence). V was shortened by 6 bases and J by 6 bases, with 11 bases between the two germline ends. CDR3 length equals 13 residues. Here the CDR3 reads CASRLLGPGELFF. DNA of the CDR3: TGTGCCAGCAGGTTACTGGGCCCCGGGGAGCTGTTTTTT.

This clonotype was observed a handful of times. This chain connects TRBV18 to TRBJ2-1; D gene uncertain. Trimming removed 0 bases at V and 8 bases at J, with 8 bases between. Germline assignment: CDR1 KGHSH and CDR2 LQKENI. The CDR3 spans 13 residues. CDR3 bases: TGTGCCAGCTCACCACCGGTAGTCGATGAGCAGTTCTTC. Translated, it gives CASSPPVVDEQFF.

The sample holds many counts of this clonotype. V and J are TRBV12-3 or TRBV12-4 and TRBJ1-5; 9 bases fit TRBD1. V lost 5 bases and J lost 5; bases outside the gene matches: 4. This CDR3 spans 14 amino acids. CDR3 protein: CASSVRDRDQPQHF. Written as DNA, the CDR3 is TGTGCCAGCAGTGTCCGGGACAGGGATCAGCCCCAGCATTTT.

V and J are TRBV2 and TRBJ2-2; D is unclear. Looked up from germline, CDR1 is SNHLY and CDR2 is FYNNEI. Between the trimmed V and J ends, which lost 2 bases and 1 base, there was a span of 5 bases. The CDR3 runs to 14 residues. The CDR3 spells CASSEKRNTGELFF. The CDR3 DNA follows: TGTGCCAGCAGTGAAAAGCGGAACACCGGGGAGCTGTTTTTT.

A few counts support this clonotype. This chain joins TRBV7-9 and TRBJ2-1, with no clear D. Trimming took off 4 bases at V and 8 bases at J, with 9 bases between the two ends. The CDR3 spans 12 residues. Germline values: CDR1 SEHNR, CDR2 FQNEAQ (reference sequence). CDR3 region: CASSSEVDEQFF. CDR3 sequence (DNA): TGTGCCAGCAGCTCCGAGGTGGATGAGCAGTTCTTC.